These T cell receptor beta chains were read from a single sample in a study of CD8 T cells in ankylosing spondylitis. Via MiXCR, TCRdb re-called the 5' RACE reads, giving one row per CDR3 protein. The sample includes about 200,000 distinct CDR3 sequences, roughly 25% of them seen just once. Sequencing was done on a sample of blood, either unsorted or a sorted T cell fraction (not recorded which). These receptors all come from a male donor with ankylosing spondylitis or in good health (not recorded which). CDR3s include the opening cysteine and the closing phenylalanine or tryptophan.

J	V	CDR3
TRBJ2-3	TRBV29-1	CSVAVGGSTDTQYF
TRBJ2-1	TRBV5-6	CASSLALQGHEQFF
TRBJ1-1	TRBV20-1	CSARVRKTEAFF
TRBJ2-7	TRBV4-3	CASSQDRASGTWAYEQYF
TRBJ2-3	TRBV6-5	CASSYGVLSTDTQYF
TRBJ2-5	TRBV19	CASSNSGSETQYF
TRBJ2-1	TRBV6-1	CASRMTTAEQFF
TRBJ1-5	TRBV6-2/TRBV6-3	CASNRGGNQPQHF
TRBJ2-7	TRBV20-1	CSANRDRVYEQYF
TRBJ1-6	TRBV20-1	CSAWSARTGNNSPLHF
TRBJ2-4	TRBV29-1	CSVEEGSKNIQYF
TRBJ2-1	TRBV29-1	CSAVRDFNEQFF
TRBJ2-1	TRBV20-1	CSARQTLAGVVEQFF
TRBJ1-5	TRBV6-2/TRBV6-3	CASNPQGVQPQHF